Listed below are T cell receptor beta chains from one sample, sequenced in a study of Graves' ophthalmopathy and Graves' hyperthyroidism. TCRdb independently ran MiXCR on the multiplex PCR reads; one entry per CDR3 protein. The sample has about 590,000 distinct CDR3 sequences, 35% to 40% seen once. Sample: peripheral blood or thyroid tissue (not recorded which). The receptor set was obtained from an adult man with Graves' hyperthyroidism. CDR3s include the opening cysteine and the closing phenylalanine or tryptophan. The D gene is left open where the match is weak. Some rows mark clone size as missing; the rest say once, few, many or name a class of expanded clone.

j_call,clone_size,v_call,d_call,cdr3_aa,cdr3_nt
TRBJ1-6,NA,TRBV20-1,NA,CSARGGTSTFTRGNSPLHF,TGCAGTGCTAGAGGTGGGACTAGCACTTTTACCAGGGGTAATTCACCCCTCCACTTT
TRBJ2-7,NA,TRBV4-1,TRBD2,CASSFRGLAYEQYF,TGTGCCAGCAGCTTCCGAGGACTAGCCTACGAGCAGTACTTC
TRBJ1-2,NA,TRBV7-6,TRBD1,CASSITLGQGSGYTF,TGTGCCAGCAGCATAACACTGGGACAGGGAAGTGGCTACACCTTC
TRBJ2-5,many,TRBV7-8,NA,CASSIDRNQETQYF,TGTGCCAGCAGCATAGACAGAAACCAAGAGACCCAGTACTTC
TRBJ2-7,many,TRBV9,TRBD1,CASSGNPGQGAYEQYF,TGTGCCAGCAGCGGAAACCCGGGACAGGGGGCCTACGAGCAGTACTTC
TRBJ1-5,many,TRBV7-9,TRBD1,CASSPDRAAQHF,TGTGCCAGCAGCCCAGACAGGGCAGCCCAACATTTT
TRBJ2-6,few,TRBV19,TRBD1,CASSTHPGTGVLTGANVLTF,TGTGCCAGTAGTACTCATCCCGGGACAGGGGTGTTAACTGGGGCCAACGTCCTGACTTTC
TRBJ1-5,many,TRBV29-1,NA,CSVGTANNQPQHF,TGCAGCGTTGGGACAGCCAACAATCAGCCCCAGCATTTT
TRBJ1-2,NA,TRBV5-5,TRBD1,CASRLGQGYYGYTF,TGTGCCAGCAGGCTGGGACAGGGGTACTATGGCTACACCTTC
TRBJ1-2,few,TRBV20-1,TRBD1,CSARDGQGKGGYTF,TGCAGTGCTAGAGATGGACAGGGAAAGGGTGGCTACACCTTC
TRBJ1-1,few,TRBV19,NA,CASSIGGPEAFF,TGTGCCAGTAGTATTGGGGGCCCTGAAGCTTTCTTT
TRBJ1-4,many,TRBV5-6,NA,CASSLGVPNEKLFF,TGTGCCAGCAGCCTCGGAGTACCTAATGAAAAACTGTTTTTT
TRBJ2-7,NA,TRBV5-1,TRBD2,CASSLGASGGPTEQYF,TGCGCCAGCAGCTTGGGGGCGAGCGGGGGGCCGACCGAGCAGTACTTC
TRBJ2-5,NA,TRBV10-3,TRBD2,CAISLAGGPETQYF,TGTGCCATCAGTTTAGCGGGAGGGCCAGAGACCCAGTACTTC
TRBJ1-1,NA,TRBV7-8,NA,CASSQFQGYTEAFF,TGTGCCAGCAGTCAATTCCAGGGGTACACTGAGGCTTTCTTT
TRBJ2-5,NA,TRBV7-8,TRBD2,CASSLVGLAGAETQYF,TGTGCCAGCAGCTTAGTCGGGCTAGCGGGAGCGGAGACCCAGTACTTC
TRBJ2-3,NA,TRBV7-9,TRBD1,CASSFWTGSSDTQYF,TGTGCCAGCAGCTTTTGGACAGGGTCCTCGGATACGCAGTATTTT
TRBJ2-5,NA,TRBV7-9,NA,CASSLGGLPKTQYF,TGTGCCAGCAGTTTAGGGGGGCTTCCAAAGACCCAGTACTTC
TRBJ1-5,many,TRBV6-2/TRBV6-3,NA,CASSYVTEDQPQHF,TGTGCCAGCAGTTACGTGACAGAGGATCAGCCCCAGCATTTT
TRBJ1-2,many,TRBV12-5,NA,CASGIQTDYGYTF,TGTGCTAGTGGGATTCAGACAGACTATGGCTACACCTTC
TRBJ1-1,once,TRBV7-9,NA,CASSFRGPPTEAFF,TGTGCCAGCAGCTTCCGGGGGCCGCCGACTGAAGCTTTCTTT
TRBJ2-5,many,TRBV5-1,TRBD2,CASAYTSGVQETQYF,TGCGCCAGTGCGTACACTAGCGGGGTACAAGAGACCCAGTACTTC
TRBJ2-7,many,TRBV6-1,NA,CASSEYAWGPQYF,TGTGCCAGCAGTGAATACGCTTGGGGACCCCAGTACTTC
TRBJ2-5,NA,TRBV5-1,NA,CASSSWSGETQYF,TGCGCCAGCAGCTCGTGGAGTGGGGAGACCCAGTACTTC
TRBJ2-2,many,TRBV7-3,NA,CASSSGITGELFF,TGTGCCAGCAGTAGCGGAATAACCGGGGAGCTGTTTTTT
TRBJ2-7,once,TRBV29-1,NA,CSALGQGVDEQYF,TGCAGCGCACTAGGTCAGGGAGTCGACGAGCAGTACTTC
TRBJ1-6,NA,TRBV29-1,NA,CSVGAGSPLHF,TGCAGCGTTGGGGCAGGTTCACCCCTCCACTTT
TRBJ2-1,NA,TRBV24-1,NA,CATSEGGAYNEQFF,TGTGCCACCAGTGAGGGGGGCGCATACAATGAGCAGTTCTTC
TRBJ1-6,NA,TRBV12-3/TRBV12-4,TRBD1,CASRPQGADSPLHF,TGTGCCAGCAGACCTCAGGGGGCGGATTCACCCCTCCACTTT
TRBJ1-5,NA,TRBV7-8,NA,CASSFVLGREPFGGETQHF,TGTGCCAGCAGCTTTGTTTTGGGCAGGGAACCGTTCGGGGGAGAGACCCAGCATTTT
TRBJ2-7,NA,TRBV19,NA,CASSIGMGGLQYF,TGTGCCAGTAGTATAGGAATGGGAGGTTTACAGTACTTC
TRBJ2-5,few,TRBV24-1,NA,CATSDLERQETQYF,TGTGCCACCAGTGACTTAGAGAGACAGGAGACCCAGTACTTC
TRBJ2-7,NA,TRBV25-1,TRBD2,CASSTIRTSSYNEQYF,TGTGCCAGCAGCACCATCAGGACTAGCAGCTACAATGAGCAGTACTTC
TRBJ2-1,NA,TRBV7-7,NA,CASSLDPENEQFF,TGTGCTAGCAGCTTAGATCCGGAAAATGAGCAGTTCTTC
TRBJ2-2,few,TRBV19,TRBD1,CASSTWTGGVSGELFF,TGTGCCAGTAGTACCTGGACAGGGGGCGTCTCCGGGGAGCTGTTTTTT
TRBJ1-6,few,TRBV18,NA,CASSPSTDSPLHF,TGTGCCAGCTCACCGTCGACAGATTCACCCCTCCACTTT
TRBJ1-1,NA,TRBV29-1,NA,CSADRTEAFF,TGCAGCGCCGACCGCACTGAAGCTTTCTTT
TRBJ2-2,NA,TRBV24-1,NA,CATSTRGTETGELVF,TGTGCCACCAGTACCAGGGGCACTGAAACCGGGGAGCTGGTTTTT
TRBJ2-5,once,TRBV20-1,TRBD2,CSARDWSGGQETQYF,TGCAGTGCTAGAGATTGGAGCGGGGGCCAAGAGACCCAGTACTTC
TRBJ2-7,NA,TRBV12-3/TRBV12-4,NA,CASSFNLETSSYEQYF,TGTGCCAGCAGTTTTAATTTGGAGACTAGCTCCTACGAGCAGTACTTC
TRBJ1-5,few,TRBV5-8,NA,CASSLVQPQHF,TGTGCCAGCAGCTTGGTCCAGCCCCAGCATTTT
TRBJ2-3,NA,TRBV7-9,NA,CASSLAVFDTQYF,TGTGCCAGCAGCTTGGCCGTTTTTGATACGCAGTATTTT
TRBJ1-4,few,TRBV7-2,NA,CASSHGRGTNEKLFF,TGTGCCAGCAGCCACGGACGGGGCACTAATGAAAAACTGTTTTTT
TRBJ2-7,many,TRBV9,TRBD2,CASSVGLAGNEQYF,TGTGCCAGCAGCGTAGGACTAGCGGGAAACGAGCAGTACTTC
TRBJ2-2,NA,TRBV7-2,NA,CASSPQGVGRTGELFF,TGTGCCAGCAGCCCTCAGGGTGTGGGACGGACCGGGGAGCTGTTTTTT
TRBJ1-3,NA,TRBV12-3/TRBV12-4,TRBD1,CASSQQGGVGSGNTIYF,TGTGCCAGCAGCCAACAGGGGGGGGTAGGATCTGGAAACACCATATATTTT
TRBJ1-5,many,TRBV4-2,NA,CASSREDRNNQPQHF,TGTGCCAGCAGCCGTGAGGACAGAAACAATCAGCCCCAGCATTTT